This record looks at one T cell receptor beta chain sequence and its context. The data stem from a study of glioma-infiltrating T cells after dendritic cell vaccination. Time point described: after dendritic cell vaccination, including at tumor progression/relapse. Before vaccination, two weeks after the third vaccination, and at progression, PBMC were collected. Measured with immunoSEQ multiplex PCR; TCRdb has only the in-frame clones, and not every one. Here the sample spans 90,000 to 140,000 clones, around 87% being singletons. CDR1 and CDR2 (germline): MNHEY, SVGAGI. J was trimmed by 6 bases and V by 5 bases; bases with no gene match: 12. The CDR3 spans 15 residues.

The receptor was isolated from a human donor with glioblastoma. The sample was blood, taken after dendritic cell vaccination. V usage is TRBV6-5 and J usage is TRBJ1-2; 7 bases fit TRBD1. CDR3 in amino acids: CASSGSEGASNGYTF. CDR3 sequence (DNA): TGTGCCAGCAGTGGATCAGAGGGGGCGTCTAATGGCTACACCTTC.